The rows below give T cell receptor beta chains drawn from one sample of a study of cytomegalovirus exposure and HLA in healthy donors. Sequenced by immunoSEQ multiplex PCR; TCRdb stores in-frame clones only, minus some. The top ten clones hold about 8% of a sample with around 110,000 clones, approximately 73% of them seen once. The sequenced sample consisted of PBMCs. The receptors here all came from a man under 40 in good health and CMV-seronegative. Each CDR3 is given with its conserved first and last residue. D genes are given only for firm matches. Rows may omit the clone size; those that give it use once, few, many or a size class.

d_gene	v_gene	j_gene	abundance	CDR3nt	CDR3aa
.	TRBV5-1	TRBJ2-7	.	TGCGCCAGCAGCTTGGCCGGGGGTCTCACCTACGAGCAGTACTTC	CASSLAGGLTYEQYF
TRBD1	TRBV5-1	TRBJ1-1	.	TGCGCCAGCAGCTTGGGACAGGGGAGCACTGAAGCTTTCTTT	CASSLGQGSTEAFF
.	TRBV28	TRBJ2-3	.	TGTGCCAGCAGGAAACGGGGTCTGACAGATACGCAGTATTTT	CASRKRGLTDTQYF
TRBD1	TRBV2	TRBJ1-5	.	TGTGCCAGCAGTGAATCTAACAGGGGGAATCAGCCCCAGCATTTT	CASSESNRGNQPQHF
.	TRBV7-7	TRBJ2-2	.	TGTGCCAGCAGCTTAGGGACAGCGAACACCGGGGAGCTGTTTTTT	CASSLGTANTGELFF
TRBD1	TRBV7-6	TRBJ2-7	.	TGTGCCAGCAGTACCGGGACAGGGTTTTACGAGCAGTACTTC	CASSTGTGFYEQYF
.	TRBV6-1	TRBJ2-3	few	TGTGCCAGCAGGGTGAGGGGGGGTGGAGATACGCAGTATTTT	CASRVRGGGDTQYF
.	TRBV7-6	TRBJ2-1	.	TGTGCCAGCAGCTTAGAAGCCCCTGGACTATCCCCTCAGTTCTTC	CASSLEAPGLSPQFF
.	TRBV29-1	TRBJ2-1	.	TGCAGCGTTGCCGACAATGAGCAGTTCTTC	CSVADNEQFF
.	TRBV5-4	TRBJ2-1	few	TGTGCCAGCAGCTCCGAGACTTCACTTTTCAATGAGCAGTTCTTC	CASSSETSLFNEQFF
TRBD1	TRBV4-1	TRBJ2-2	few	TGCGCCAGCAGCCAAGGCCAGGGGGCGAACACCGGGGAGCTGTTTTTT	CASSQGQGANTGELFF
TRBD2	TRBV4-1	TRBJ2-3	.	TGCGCCAGCAGCCACGAAAGGGGAAGCGGACTAGCGGGTTTTAGCACAGATACGCAGTATTTT	CASSHERGSGLAGFSTDTQYF
.	TRBV19	TRBJ1-5	.	TGTGCCACTCATCCATGGGGGGACAGCAATCAGCCCCAGCATTTT	CATHPWGDSNQPQHF
.	TRBV27	TRBJ2-6	.	TGTGCCAGCGGGAGGACAGGAAGTGGGGCCAACGTCCTGACTTTC	CASGRTGSGANVLTF
TRBD2	TRBV27	TRBJ2-1	few	TGTGCCAGCAGTTCCAGCGGGACCCTTTACAATGAGCAGTTCTTC	CASSSSGTLYNEQFF